This TCR beta chain was identified during a study of metastatic and nonmetastatic thyroid tumors. In the study overall: Thyroid patients, malignant and benign, had repertoires compared across blood and tumor or nodule tissue. Study-wide points: According to reports, the diversity of TCR beta was significantly higher in malignant thyroid tumors than in benign nodules, and this held in both blood and tumor samples.

This CDR3 comprises 14 residues. The J segment lost 8 bases and the V segment lost 5 bases, leaving 13 bases of the junction unmatched. The V gene's germline CDR1 is DFQATT and CDR2 SNEGSKA (reference sequence). This clone appeared a few times. The antigen remains unidentified. Original methodology: Researchers built a distant-metastasis classifier for papillary thyroid cancer that drew on CDR3 differences across clinicopathological groups. TCRdb used MiXCR to call clones anew from the PCR reads. TCRdb, not the original authors, processed these V and J calls. The sample includes under 100,000 clones, 7.5% to 9% of them seen just once. Thyroid surgery took place with no prior treatment in any patient.

The specimen was blood. The sequence derives from a female donor with papillary thyroid cancer or a benign thyroid nodule (not recorded which). Some clones in this sample may be carry-over from other donors' samples. The chain links TRBV20-1 to TRBJ1-2; TRBD1 matches 8 bases. CDR3 DNA: TGCAGTGCTCCCGGAGTGGACAGGGTGAGCGGCTACACCTTC. Its protein product is CSAPGVDRVSGYTF.